The 2 T cell receptor beta chains in this list originate from one sample, sequenced in a study of cytotoxic CD8 clonotypes in ibrutinib-treated CLL. Sequencing used immunoSEQ multiplex PCR; TCRdb keeps in-frame clones, though not all of them. The table lists 190,000 or so clones, roughly 72% of them singletons. Sample: PBMCs, taken after 24 months of ibrutinib treatment. The source is a human donor with chronic lymphocytic leukemia.

This chain uses TRBV18 with TRBJ2-2; D remains unclear. Germline CDR1 KGHSH, CDR2 LQKENI. The CDR3 extends over 16 amino acids. V lost 3 bases, J lost 0 bases, and 11 bases lay in between. CDR3 protein: CASSPENSANTGELFF. The CDR3, as DNA: TGTGCCAGCTCACCTGAGAACAGCGCGAACACCGGGGAGCTGTTTTTT.

This chain joins TRBV9 and TRBJ2-7, with TRBD2 as a possible D gene (5 bases). Germline loops: CDR1 SGDLS, CDR2 YYNGEE. The CDR3 length is 14 residues. Trimming took off 2 bases at V and 5 bases at J, with 14 bases between the two ends. CDR3: CASSVGEYDHEQYF. CDR3 nucleotides: TGTGCCAGCAGCGTCGGGGAATACGACCACGAGCAGTACTTC.